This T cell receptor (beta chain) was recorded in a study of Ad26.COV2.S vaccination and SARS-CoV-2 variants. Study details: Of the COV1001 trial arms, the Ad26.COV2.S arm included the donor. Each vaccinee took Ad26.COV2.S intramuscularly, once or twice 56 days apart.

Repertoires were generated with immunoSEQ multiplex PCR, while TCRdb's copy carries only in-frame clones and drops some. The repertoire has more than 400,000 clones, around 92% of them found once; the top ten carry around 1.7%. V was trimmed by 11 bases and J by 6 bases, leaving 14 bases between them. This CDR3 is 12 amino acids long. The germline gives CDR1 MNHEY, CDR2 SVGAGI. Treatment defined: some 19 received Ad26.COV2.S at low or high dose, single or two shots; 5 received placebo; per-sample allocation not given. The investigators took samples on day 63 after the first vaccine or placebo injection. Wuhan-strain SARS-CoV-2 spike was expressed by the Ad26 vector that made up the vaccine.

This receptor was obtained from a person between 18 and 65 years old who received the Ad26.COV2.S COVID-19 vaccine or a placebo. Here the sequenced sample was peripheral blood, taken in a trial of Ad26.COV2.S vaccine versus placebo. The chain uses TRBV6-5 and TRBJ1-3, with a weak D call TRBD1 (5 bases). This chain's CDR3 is CASGRTPNTIYF. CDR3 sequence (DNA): TGTGCCTCGGGACGGACCCCAAACACCATATATTTT.